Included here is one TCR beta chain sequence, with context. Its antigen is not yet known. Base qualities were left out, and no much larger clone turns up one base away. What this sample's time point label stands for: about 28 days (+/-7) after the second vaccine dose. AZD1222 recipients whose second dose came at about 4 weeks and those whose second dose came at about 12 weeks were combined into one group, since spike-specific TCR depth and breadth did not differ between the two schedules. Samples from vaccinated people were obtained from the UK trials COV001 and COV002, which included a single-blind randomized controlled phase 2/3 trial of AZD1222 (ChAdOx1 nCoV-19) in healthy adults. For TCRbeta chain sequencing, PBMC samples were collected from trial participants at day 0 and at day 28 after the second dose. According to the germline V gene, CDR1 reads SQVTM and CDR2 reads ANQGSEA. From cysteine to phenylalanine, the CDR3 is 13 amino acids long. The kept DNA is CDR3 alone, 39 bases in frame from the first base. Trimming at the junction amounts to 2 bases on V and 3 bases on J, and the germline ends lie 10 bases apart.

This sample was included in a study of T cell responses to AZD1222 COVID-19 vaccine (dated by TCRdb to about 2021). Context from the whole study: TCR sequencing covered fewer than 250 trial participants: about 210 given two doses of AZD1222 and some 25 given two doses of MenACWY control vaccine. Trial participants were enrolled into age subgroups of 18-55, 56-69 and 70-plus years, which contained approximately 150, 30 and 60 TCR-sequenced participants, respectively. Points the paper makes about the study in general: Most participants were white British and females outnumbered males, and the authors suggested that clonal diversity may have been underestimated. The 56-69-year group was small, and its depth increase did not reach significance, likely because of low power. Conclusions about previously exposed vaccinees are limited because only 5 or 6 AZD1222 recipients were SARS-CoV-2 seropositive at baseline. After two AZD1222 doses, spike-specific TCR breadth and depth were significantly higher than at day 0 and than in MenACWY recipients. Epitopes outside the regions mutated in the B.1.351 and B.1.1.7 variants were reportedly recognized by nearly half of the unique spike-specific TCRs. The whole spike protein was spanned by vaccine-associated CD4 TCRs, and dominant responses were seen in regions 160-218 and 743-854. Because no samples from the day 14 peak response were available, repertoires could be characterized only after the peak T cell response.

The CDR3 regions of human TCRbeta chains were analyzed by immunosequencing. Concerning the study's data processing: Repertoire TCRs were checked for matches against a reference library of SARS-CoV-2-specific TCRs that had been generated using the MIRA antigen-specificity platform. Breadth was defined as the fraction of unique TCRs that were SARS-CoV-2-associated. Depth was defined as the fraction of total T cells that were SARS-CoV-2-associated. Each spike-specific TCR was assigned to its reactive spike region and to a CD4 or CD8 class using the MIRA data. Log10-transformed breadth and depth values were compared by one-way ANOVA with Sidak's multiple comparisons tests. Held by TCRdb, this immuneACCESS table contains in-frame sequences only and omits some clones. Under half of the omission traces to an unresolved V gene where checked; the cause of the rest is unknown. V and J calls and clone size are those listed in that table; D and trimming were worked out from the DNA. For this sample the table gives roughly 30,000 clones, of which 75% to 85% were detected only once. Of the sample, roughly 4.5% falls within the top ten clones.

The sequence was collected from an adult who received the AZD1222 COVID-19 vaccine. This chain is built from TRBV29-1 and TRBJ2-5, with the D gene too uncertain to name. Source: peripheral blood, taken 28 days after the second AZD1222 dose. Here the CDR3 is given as CSVEPNEKETQYF. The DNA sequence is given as TGCAGCGTTGAACCTAACGAAAAAGAGACCCAGTACTTC.